This is a list of T cell receptor beta chains from one sample in a study of tumor-infiltrating lymphocytes in primary liver carcinoma. TCRdb recomputed calls from the multiplex PCR reads with MiXCR, one row per CDR3 protein. The table lists 300,000 to 400,000 distinct CDR3 sequences, less than 65% of them singletons, with about 6.3% in the top ten. The source material was peripheral blood. All receptors derive from a man in his forties with primary liver carcinoma and hepatitis B virus infection. Both conserved end residues are part of each CDR3. The order of the fields is D gene, V gene, J gene, clone size, CDR3 DNA, CDR3 protein. D genes are given only for firm matches. The listing skips clone size in some rows; elsewhere it reads once, few, many or a size class.

d_gene: -; v_gene: TRBV5-1; j_gene: TRBJ2-7; abundance: -; CDR3nt: TGCGCCAGCAGCTTCAAGGGTTCCAACGAGCAGTACTTC; CDR3aa: CASSFKGSNEQYF
d_gene: TRBD2; v_gene: TRBV13; j_gene: TRBJ2-1; abundance: few; CDR3nt: TGTGCCAGCAGCTCAAGACTAGCGGGACTCTACAATGAGCAGTTCTTC; CDR3aa: CASSSRLAGLYNEQFF
d_gene: -; v_gene: TRBV11-2; j_gene: TRBJ2-7; abundance: -; CDR3nt: TGTGCCAGCAGCTTAGATCCAGAGAGCTCATACAACGAGCAGTACTTC; CDR3aa: CASSLDPESSYNEQYF
d_gene: TRBD2; v_gene: TRBV11-2; j_gene: TRBJ2-7; abundance: -; CDR3nt: TGTACTAGCAGCCCAAGACTAGCGGGAACCTACGAGCAGTACTTC; CDR3aa: CTSSPRLAGTYEQYF
d_gene: -; v_gene: TRBV29-1; j_gene: TRBJ2-5; abundance: many; CDR3nt: TGCAGCGTCAGGGTTCCCGATAAAGAGACCCAGTACTTC; CDR3aa: CSVRVPDKETQYF
d_gene: -; v_gene: TRBV4-1; j_gene: TRBJ2-7; abundance: once; CDR3nt: TGCGCCACCAGCCAAGTCCAGGGCCCCAGCGGGTTCTACGAGCAGTACTTC; CDR3aa: CATSQVQGPSGFYEQYF
d_gene: -; v_gene: TRBV7-9; j_gene: TRBJ2-5; abundance: -; CDR3nt: TGTGCCACCGTGATCTCAGAGATCCATGAGACCCAGTACTTC; CDR3aa: CATVISEIHETQYF
d_gene: -; v_gene: TRBV6-5; j_gene: TRBJ1-4; abundance: many; CDR3nt: TGTGCCAGCAGTTACCAGCGGGGGGAGACTGAAAAACTGTTTTTT; CDR3aa: CASSYQRGETEKLFF
d_gene: TRBD2; v_gene: TRBV11-3; j_gene: TRBJ2-2; abundance: -; CDR3nt: TGTGCCAGCAGCCTGGGACTATCGGGGCGCACCGCCGGGGAGCTGTTTTTT; CDR3aa: CASSLGLSGRTAGELFF
d_gene: -; v_gene: TRBV6-6; j_gene: TRBJ1-1; abundance: many; CDR3nt: TGTGCCAGCAGTTACACTACCCACAGGAGGAACACTGAAGCTTTCTTT; CDR3aa: CASSYTTHRRNTEAFF
d_gene: -; v_gene: TRBV11-2; j_gene: TRBJ2-5; abundance: many; CDR3nt: TGTGCCAGCAGCTTTGGAGTGAACCAAGAGACCCAGTACTTC; CDR3aa: CASSFGVNQETQYF
d_gene: -; v_gene: TRBV30; j_gene: TRBJ2-1; abundance: -; CDR3nt: TGTGCCTGGAGTGTATCCACATACAATGAGCAGTTCTTC; CDR3aa: CAWSVSTYNEQFF
d_gene: TRBD1; v_gene: TRBV5-4; j_gene: TRBJ2-7; abundance: many; CDR3nt: TGTGCCAGCAGCTCCGGGACAGGGTCGTTCTACGAGCAGTACTTC; CDR3aa: CASSSGTGSFYEQYF
d_gene: TRBD1; v_gene: TRBV6-6; j_gene: TRBJ1-6; abundance: -; CDR3nt: TGTGCCAGCAGTTACCTTCCAACCGAGACAGGGGGTTCACCCCTCCACTTT; CDR3aa: CASSYLPTETGGSPLHF
d_gene: TRBD1; v_gene: TRBV28; j_gene: TRBJ2-5; abundance: -; CDR3nt: TGTGCCAGCAGTTTTTTTGGACAGGGAGGAGAGACCCAGTACTTC; CDR3aa: CASSFFGQGGETQYF
d_gene: TRBD1; v_gene: TRBV5-6; j_gene: TRBJ2-6; abundance: many; CDR3nt: TGTGCCAGCAGCTTGAGACAGGGGGTCTCTGGGGCCAACGTCCTGACTTTC; CDR3aa: CASSLRQGVSGANVLTF
d_gene: -; v_gene: TRBV5-1; j_gene: TRBJ2-1; abundance: -; CDR3nt: TGCGCCAGCAGCTTGGTAGCCACTAGCCGCCACAATGAGCAGTTCTTC; CDR3aa: CASSLVATSRHNEQFF
d_gene: TRBD2; v_gene: TRBV11-2; j_gene: TRBJ2-3; abundance: -; CDR3nt: TGTGCCAGCAGCTTAGAAACTGGGAGGGGAAAACTAGATACTCAGTATTTT; CDR3aa: CASSLETGRGKLDTQYF
d_gene: TRBD1; v_gene: TRBV4-2; j_gene: TRBJ2-6; abundance: many; CDR3nt: TGTGCCAGCAGCCTCGACAGGGCTTCCGGGGCCAACGTCCTGACTTTC; CDR3aa: CASSLDRASGANVLTF
d_gene: TRBD2; v_gene: TRBV4-3; j_gene: TRBJ2-2; abundance: -; CDR3nt: TGCGCCAGCAGTATCCGGGCTAGCGGGACGGGCGGGGACCTGTTTTTT; CDR3aa: CASSIRASGTGGDLFF
d_gene: TRBD2; v_gene: TRBV6-1; j_gene: TRBJ2-7; abundance: few; CDR3nt: TGTGCCAACAGTGGGGAGGGTTACGAGCAGTACTTC; CDR3aa: CANSGEGYEQYF
d_gene: TRBD1; v_gene: TRBV5-1; j_gene: TRBJ2-7; abundance: -; CDR3nt: TGCGCCAGCAGCCAAAGGACAGGCCAAGAGGGGGAGCAGTACTTC; CDR3aa: CASSQRTGQEGEQYF
d_gene: -; v_gene: TRBV5-6; j_gene: TRBJ1-6; abundance: -; CDR3nt: TGTGCCAGCAGCTCTACCGCCGGTCGGCTCGCAAATTCACCCCTCCACTTT; CDR3aa: CASSSTAGRLANSPLHF
d_gene: TRBD2; v_gene: TRBV5-5; j_gene: TRBJ2-1; abundance: -; CDR3nt: TGTGCCAGCAGCTTGTCAACCGAGACTAGCCCACAGTGTGAGCAGTTCTTC; CDR3aa: CASSLSTETSPQCEQFF
d_gene: -; v_gene: TRBV10-3; j_gene: TRBJ2-7; abundance: -; CDR3nt: TGTGCCATCATCGACAGACAGGAGACCTACGAGCAGTACTTC; CDR3aa: CAIIDRQETYEQYF